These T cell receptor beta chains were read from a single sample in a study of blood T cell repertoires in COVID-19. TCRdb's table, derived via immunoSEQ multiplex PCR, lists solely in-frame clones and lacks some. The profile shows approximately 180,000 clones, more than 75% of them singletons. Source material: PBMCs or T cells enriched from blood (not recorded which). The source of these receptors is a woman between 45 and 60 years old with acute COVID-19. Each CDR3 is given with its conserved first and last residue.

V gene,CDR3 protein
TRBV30,CAWTGQHYGYTF
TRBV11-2,CASSPGDWKTMNTEAFF
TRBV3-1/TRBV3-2,CASSPTRSGGAREQFF
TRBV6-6,CASSPTSTGYSNQPQHF
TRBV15,CATREQGAEAFF
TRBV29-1,CSVASLAGRGVDTEAFF
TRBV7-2,CASSFGLPPEELFF
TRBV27,CASSQGLAQSTDTQYF
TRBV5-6,CASSFWRQGAELFF
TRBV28,CASSLPGLNNEQFF
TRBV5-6,CASSLIASGRESYGYTF
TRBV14,CASSPFGLGTDTQYF
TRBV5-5,CASSLGPGAGTGELFF
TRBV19,CASSIEREPLFF
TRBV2,CASLGQGAYSNQPQHF
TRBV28,CASSSVRGVGTEAFF
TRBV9,CASSATSHREAFF
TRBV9,CASSSRGGGTNEQFF
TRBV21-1,CASRAADTEAFF
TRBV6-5,CASISGQGNGEAFF
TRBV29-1,CSVGRDLSTDTQYF
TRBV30,CAWSVVGTGNSPLHF
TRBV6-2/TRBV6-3,CASSTGQGAAGANVLTF
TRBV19,CASSNTGVRGTEAFF
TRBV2,CASSYRPANTEAFF
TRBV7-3,CASSSSSQETQYF
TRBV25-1,CASSVARQGPDTQYF
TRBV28,CASSFSGTGREKLFF
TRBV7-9,CASSLGGVQETQYF
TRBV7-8,CASSYPAERGGGDTQYF